This T cell receptor beta chain was sequenced in a study of cytomegalovirus exposure and HLA in healthy donors (dated by TCRdb to about 2017). About the study as a whole: An earlier analysis of some 550 of the donors reported more than 250 Gb of sequence data and 120 million or so unique TCR beta sequences from about 179 million T cells. High-throughput TCR immunosequencing, statistical association of individual TCRs with disease status, and machine learning were combined to predict cytomegalovirus infection status. The study profiled the T cell repertoires of approximately 700 subjects by immunosequencing and related them to cytomegalovirus serostatus. Of the approximately 370 genotyped donors, 65% to 90% were placed in the genetic ancestry cluster associated with self-reported Caucasian donors. Roughly five DR-DQ haplotypes were handled as single units for association and clustering, since linkage in the cohort was strong. Approximately 330 gigabases of sequencing data and approximately 91 million unique TCR sequences made up an early release that covered roughly 670 HLA-typed donors. A separate validation cohort of 100 to 150 different subjects was used in addition to the 666-subject first cohort. In a later analysis, previously published TCR beta repertoires from 670 or so donors were re-analyzed and high-resolution HLA genotyping was added so that TCR occurrence patterns could be studied. All discovery cohort repertoires had been generated using a single sequencing platform. Donor age, sex, ethnicity and CMV serostatus were compiled alongside the repertoire data. Among roughly 400 genotyped donors of the cohort, an average of approximately 240,000 unique TCR beta nucleotide sequences were sequenced per donor, about a sixth of them non-productive. Rather than drawing on any new phenotypic data, the later analysis identified candidate immune exposures from TCR beta sequences and the way those sequences occurred across donors. Typing coverage differed by locus: A, B, C, DRB1 and DQB1 were typed in about 620-630 donors, DQA1 in 522, DPA1 in around 610, and DPB1 in 450 to 490. Class I and class II HLA loci were covered by the typing at four-digit resolution. To decide whether each TCR beta V gene segment behaved as functional or pseudogenic, an earlier analysis of approximately 620 of the donors relied on high-throughput TCR beta sequencing. In a later genetic analysis, genome-wide SNP genotypes for about three fifths of the roughly 670 donors were used, and that subset was treated as a discovery cohort. The study aimed to test whether signatures of past pathogen exposure could be identified by cataloging public T cell receptors.

The cohort comprised 666 healthy bone marrow donors. Cohort members were all nominally healthy when sampled, although unrecorded immune exposures were likely present. The donor tested CMV seronegative and was one of the 352 seronegative cohort members. Every donor gave a peripheral blood sample, and the peripheral blood mononuclear cells from that sample were used for TCR beta sequencing. The Qiagen DNeasy Blood Extraction Kit was used to extract genomic DNA from the blood cell samples. Note on this clone: Which antigen it targets is not known. Per-nucleotide qualities are absent, and no much larger clonotype sits a single base away.

CDR1 and CDR2 (MNHEY, SMNVEV) derive from the germline V gene (reference sequence). The CDR3 holds 13 amino acids from the cysteine to the phenylalanine. Just CDR3 DNA is preserved here, 39 bases in frame from base 1. Cut back by 3 bases and 3 bases, the V and J ends lie 6 bases apart. To prepare the library, the immunoSEQ multiplex PCR assay was applied. For the multiplex PCR, a mixture combining 60 forward primers for TCR Vbeta segments and 13 reverse primers for TCR Jbeta segments was used. A multiplex PCR assay on genomic DNA amplified the CDR3 region of rearranged TCR beta genes. Amplified TCR beta libraries were sequenced as 87-base-pair reads on the Illumina HiSeq System. Per the source publication's procedure: In a later analysis, tens of millions of unique TCR beta chains were counted across the approximately 620 repertoires, and around 10 million of these chains were shared by at least two donors. Raw reads were error-corrected and collapsed into unique sequences with a nearest-neighbor algorithm that merged closely related sequences to remove PCR and sequencing errors. To assign V, D and J gene segments, CDR3 sequences were aligned to IMGT reference sequences. For a sequence to be retained, a match of at least six nucleotides to both a V gene segment and a J gene segment was required. Rearrangements were called productive when the CDR3 lacked stop codons and stayed in frame with V and J; all others were non-productive. CDR3 was defined according to IMGT convention as the region running from the second conserved V-encoded cysteine to the conserved J-encoded phenylalanine. Sequences without an unambiguous match to a single V gene segment were excluded from the earlier analysis of over 500 of the donors. In an earlier analysis of roughly 600 of the donors, a V segment was called functional when productive rearrangements were above 56.7%, and segregating when the standard deviation between donors exceeded 5%. To diagnose cytomegalovirus status from the catalog of TCR beta chain sequences, a statistical classification framework was built. A later analysis assigned V and J genes by comparing TCR nucleotide sequences with IMGT/GENE-DB human TR gene sequences. In a later analysis, CDR3 sequences and most-parsimonious VDJ recombination scenarios were assigned using the TCRdist pipeline. In a later analysis, each TCR beta chain was defined by its CDR3 amino acid sequence together with its V-gene family, and reads without a unique V-gene family were excluded. To address suspected cross-contamination and a sequencing artifact, a later analysis removed around 590 highly shared, low-generation-probability nucleotide sequences. For each public chain, a later analysis derived a clonal expansion index from normalized ranks of inferred template counts within each repertoire. In a later analysis, generation probabilities were computed with a VDJ recombination model fitted to out-of-frame rearrangements, and the resulting probabilities were checked against IGoR. Hypergeometric tests were used in a later analysis to score TCR-TCR, TCR-HLA and TCR-CMV co-occurrence, with a repertoire-size bias correction applied to the TCR pairs. In a later analysis, false discovery rates were estimated by permuting HLA or CMV assignments 20 times. A later analysis grouped co-occurring TCRs with DBSCAN, adding TCRdist sequence similarity when clustering within HLA-allele-positive subsets. Repertoires with fewer than 30,000 or more than 120,000 public chains were left out of co-occurrence clustering, as were about 5 repertoires with anomalous nucleotide sharing. TCRdb took over this immuneACCESS table, retaining in-frame rearrangements with V and J assigned. Such tables are incomplete; in checked studies, under half of the missing clones stem from an unresolved V gene, and the remainder is unexplained. V and J calls and clone size follow that table, whereas D and trimming were derived from the DNA. The sample yields tens of thousands of clones; approximately 77% were counted once. The ten largest account for around a tenth of the sample.

The full study reports these points: Assigning TCR associations to individual alleles was difficult when HLA alleles, especially DR and DQ, strongly co-occurred. Most TCR sequences were seen in very few donors, while some public TCRs were found in many individuals. A later analysis found that HLA-associated TCR beta chains were more clonally expanded and had lower generation probabilities than equally common non-associated chains. An association between a missense DCLRE1C variant and V-gene and J-gene trimming of TCR beta chains was found in a later genetic analysis and replicated in an independent cohort. The only immune exposure information available for the cohort was CMV serostatus. The cohort was sequenced for TCR beta chains only, and without alpha or paired-chain data the features that could be detected were limited. A further reported finding was that TCR beta sequences accurately predicted the HLA-A and HLA-B alleles for most subjects in the first cohort. The 87-base-pair reads could not distinguish some IMGT-functional V segments, including TRBV6-2 and TRBV6-3, so those segments were excluded. Compared with the roughly 600-donor mean, donors in an Asian-associated ancestry cluster had fewer N-insertions in productive TCRs, according to a later genetic analysis. Most CMV-associated TCR beta chains appeared to be HLA-restricted in a later analysis, and the HLA associations seemed to be driven largely by CMV exposure. According to a later analysis, parvovirus B19, influenza, CMV and Epstein-Barr virus appeared linked to several top co-occurrence clusters. The sequencing pipeline was judged likely to have produced a cluster of highly shared sequence variants as a technical artifact. The study listed 150 to 200 TCR beta chains as associated with cytomegalovirus. Linkage disequilibrium might explain the correlated functional status among segregating V segments, but an unknown experimental factor could not be excluded. Seventeen rarely observed V segments, including chromosome 9 orphons, were excluded from the earlier analysis of several hundred of the donors because counts were too low. In a later analysis, the rate of TCR association differed among HLA loci, with DRB1 alleles having the most associated TCRs and HLA-C alleles having the fewest. At a false discovery rate of 0.05, a later analysis linked some 17,000 TCR beta sequences to specific HLA alleles. Because HLA typing was missing for some donors at each locus, association tests included only the typed subset. The authors suggested that the approach could potentially be generalized to other disease states and immunological phenotypes. Broadly in line with IMGT annotations, most TCR beta V segments showed up in productive rearrangements about 90% or about 30% of the time in an earlier analysis of 450 to 600 of the donors. The classifier was reported to diagnose cytomegalovirus status with high specificity and sensitivity in both the original cohort and the validation cohort. Three of the identified cytomegalovirus-associated TCR beta chains were confirmed in vitro to be specific for cytomegalovirus antigens. Roughly uniform sequencing depth across donors was assumed in presence/absence analyses, although this assumption may not hold.

Sequenced: PBMCs. The TCR comes from a woman aged 50 to 65 in good health and CMV-seronegative. Recombination connected TRBV27 to TRBJ1-5; too little of a D gene remains to name it. DNA sequence: TGTGCCAGCAGTTTTAAACTCAATCAGCCCCAGCATTTT. Translated, it gives CASSFKLNQPQHF.